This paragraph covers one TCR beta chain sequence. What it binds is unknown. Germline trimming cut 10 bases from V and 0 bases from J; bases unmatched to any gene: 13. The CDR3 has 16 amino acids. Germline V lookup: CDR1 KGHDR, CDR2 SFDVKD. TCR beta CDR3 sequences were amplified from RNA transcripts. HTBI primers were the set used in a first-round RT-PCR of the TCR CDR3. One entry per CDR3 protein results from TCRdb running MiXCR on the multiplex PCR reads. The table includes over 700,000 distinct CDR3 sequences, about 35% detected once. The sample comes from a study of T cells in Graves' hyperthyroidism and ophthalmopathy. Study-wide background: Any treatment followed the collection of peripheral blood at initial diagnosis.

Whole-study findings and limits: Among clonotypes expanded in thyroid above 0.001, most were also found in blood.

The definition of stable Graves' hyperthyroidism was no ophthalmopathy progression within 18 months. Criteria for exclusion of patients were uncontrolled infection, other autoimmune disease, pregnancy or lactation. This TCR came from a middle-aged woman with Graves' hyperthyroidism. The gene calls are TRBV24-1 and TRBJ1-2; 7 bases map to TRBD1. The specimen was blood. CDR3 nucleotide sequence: TGTGCCACAAGGGACAGTAATACTTTTTCTAACTATGGCTACACCTTC. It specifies CATRDSNTFSNYGYTF.